The 14 T cell receptor beta chains given below trace back to one sample, sequenced in a study of T cells after yellow fever vaccination. One entry per CDR3 protein results from TCRdb running MiXCR on the 5' RACE reads. The sample includes about 580,000 distinct CDR3 sequences, 17% of them seen just once. The starting material was PBMCs, obtained about 5 days after the first yellow fever vaccination. These receptors were obtained from a man younger than 30 who received the YFV17D yellow fever vaccine.

There are a few counts of this clonotype. The rearrangement uses TRBV23-1 and TRBJ2-2, with D maybe TRBD2 (7 bases). TRBV23-1 is an ORF; its function is uncertain. CDR3 length equals 15 residues. Trimming took 8 bases from V and 7 from J, leaving 20 bases between them. The CDR3 is CASSVGGASDGELFF. The DNA of the CDR3 is TGCGCCAGCTCTGTAGGGGGGGCCTCGGACGGGGAGCTGTTTTTT.

J is TRBJ2-7 and V is TRBV6-5, with TRBD2 identical over 7 bases. V shed 3 bases, J shed 3 bases, and the junction held 5 bases outside the gene matches. The CDR3 totals 14 residues. The V gene's germline CDR1 is MNHEY and CDR2 SVGAGI. The CDR3 DNA follows: TGTGCCAGCAGTTATTCCCCGGGGGGCTACGAGCAGTACTTC. Its translation: CASSYSPGGYEQYF.

The chain has TRBV4-2 and TRBJ1-5, with unresolved D. V lost 1 base to trimming and J lost 9 bases, with 16 bases between them. The CDR3 spans 15 residues. CDR1 and CDR2 from the germline V gene are LGHNA and YNFKEQ. CDR3 nucleotide sequence: TGTGCCAGCAGCCAAGTTGGTCCAGGCCGTCGGCCCCAGCATTTT. It yields the protein CASSQVGPGRRPQHF.

This rearrangement joins TRBV20-1 to TRBJ2-2, with D uncertain. V dropped 3 bases and J dropped 2 bases, with 7 bases sitting between them. CDR1 DFQATT and CDR2 SNEGSKA come from the germline V gene (reference sequence). This CDR3 has 13 residues. The CDR3 DNA is TGCAGTGCTAGTAGTAGAAACACCGGGGAGCTGTTTTTT. Translating gives CSASSRNTGELFF.

This clonotype was recorded a few times. The V call is TRBV4-2, the J call TRBJ1-2; 7 bases are shared with TRBD1. The V gene end was trimmed by 3 bases and the J gene end by 8 bases; junction bases not matched to a gene: 24. Per the germline V gene, CDR1 is LGHNA and CDR2 is YNFKEQ. CDR3 length equals 19 residues. The CDR3 DNA reads TGTGCCAGCAGCCAGAGAACCGGGACAGTCGTCATCGAGTCAGGAGGCTACACCTTC. The encoded protein is CASSQRTGTVVIESGGYTF.

The genes are TRBV7-6 and TRBJ1-2, with D hard to call. Trimming shortened V by 5 bases and J by 3 bases, and 13 bases separated the two germline ends. From germline, CDR1 is SGHVS and CDR2 FNYEAQ. The CDR3 totals 14 residues. The CDR3 region has the DNA TGTGCCAGCAGCCCATCGGCGGGAGACTATGGCTACACCTTC. It translates to CASSPSAGDYGYTF.

V usage is TRBV7-9 and J usage is TRBJ1-3, with D possibly TRBD1 on 5 matching bases. The CDR3 spans 16 residues. Germline CDR1 reads SEHNR; CDR2 reads FQNEAQ (reference sequence). V lost 2 bases and J lost 5, with 16 bases in between. CDR3 sequence reads: CASSLQTAGTRNTIYF. For the CDR3, the DNA is TGTGCCAGCAGCTTACAAACCGCCGGGACCCGAAACACCATATATTTT.

This clonotype was picked up a small number of times. The chain is built from TRBV6-1 and TRBJ2-6; D is unclear. The CDR3 has 16 residues. Per germline, CDR1 MNHNS and CDR2 SASEGT. V dropped 10 bases and J dropped 4 bases, with 20 bases sitting between them. CDR3 DNA sequence: TGTGCCACCATCATAATTGGCAGTCTGGGGGCCAACGTCCTGACTTTC. It yields the protein CATIIIGSLGANVLTF.

With respect to this clonotype: Sequence at one end of the junction differs from germline and may be a read error. The chain carries TRBV12-3 or TRBV12-4 and TRBJ2-7; the match to TRBD2 covers 14 bases. This CDR3 comprises 18 residues. CDR3 in amino acids: CASSFQPTSGGASHEQYF. CDR3 nucleotides: TGTGCCAGCAGTTTTCAACCGACTAGCGGGGGGGCCTCCCACGAGCAGTACTTC.

This clonotype was observed a few times. The rearrangement joins TRBV7-2 to TRBJ2-5; no clear D gene. Trimming removed 3 bases from V and 4 bases from J, with 6 bases in between. The V gene's germline CDR1 is SGHTA and CDR2 FQGNSA. CDR3 length: 12 amino acids. The CDR3 nucleotides are TGTGCCAGCAGCTTCGCCGCAGAGACCCAGTACTTC. The encoded protein is CASSFAAETQYF.

The chain recombines TRBV25-1 with TRBJ1-6; D remains ambiguous. Trimming pared 4 bases from V and 13 bases from J, leaving 14 bases between. Germline values: CDR1 MGHDK, CDR2 SYGVNS. This CDR3 region has 13 residues. CDR3 in amino acids: CASSGSSGSPLHF. CDR3 DNA: TGTGCCAGCAGTGGGTCGTCCGGTTCGCCCCTCCACTTT.

In this sample, this clonotype turned up many times. V and J are TRBV10-3 and TRBJ2-5, with D tentatively TRBD2 (5 bases). CDR3 size: 13 residues. Germline CDR1 reads ENHRY; CDR2 reads SYGVKD. The germline V and J ends were trimmed by 6 bases and 1 base, with 9 bases remaining between them. Written as DNA, the CDR3 is TGTGCCATCAGAGACGGACTCCAAGAGACCCAGTACTTC. Amino acids: CAIRDGLQETQYF.

This clonotype was seen more than once but under ten times. The J gene is TRBJ2-5, the V gene TRBV6-2 or TRBV6-3; 13 nucleotides match TRBD2. This CDR3 is 17 amino acids long. CDR1 MNHEY and CDR2 SVGEGT come from the germline V gene. With V trimmed by 5 bases and J by 2 bases, 8 bases remained unmatched. In DNA form, the CDR3 reads TGTGCCAGCAGTCCGGGACTAGCGGGGTTTTTACAAGAGACCCAGTACTTC. Translation gives CASSPGLAGFLQETQYF.

V and J are TRBV7-3 and TRBJ2-1; TRBD2 aligns across 13 bases. J was trimmed by 7 bases and V by 4 bases; bases with no gene match: 4. Germline V gene lookup returns CDR1 SGHTA and CDR2 FQGTGA. This CDR3 has 15 residues. CDR3 amino acids: CASSSLAGGRNEQFF. The CDR3 DNA follows: TGTGCCAGCAGCTCACTAGCGGGGGGGCGGAATGAGCAGTTCTTC.